This is a list of T cell receptor beta chains from one sample in a study of T cells in Graves' hyperthyroidism and ophthalmopathy. Using its own MiXCR run on the multiplex PCR reads, TCRdb lists one record per CDR3 protein. Among approximately 560,000 distinct CDR3 sequences listed, roughly 14% were seen once. The sample consisted of blood. The receptors originated from a woman in her thirties with Graves' hyperthyroidism. Both conserved end residues are part of each CDR3. A D gene is named only where the DNA matches it firmly. Some rows mark clone size as missing; the rest say once, few, many or name a class of expanded clone.

d_call: NA; j_call: TRBJ2-2; v_call: TRBV12-3/TRBV12-4; clone_size: many; cdr3_aa: CASSTRRTAANTGELFF; cdr3_nt: TGTGCCAGCAGTACCCGGAGGACGGCCGCGAACACCGGGGAGCTGTTTTTT
d_call: TRBD2; j_call: TRBJ2-7; v_call: TRBV15; clone_size: many; cdr3_aa: CATGAWLAGDEQYF; cdr3_nt: TGTGCCACGGGCGCGTGGCTAGCGGGAGACGAGCAGTACTTC
d_call: NA; j_call: TRBJ1-1; v_call: TRBV7-3; clone_size: many; cdr3_aa: CASAGTRDTEAFF; cdr3_nt: TGTGCCAGTGCCGGGACAAGGGACACTGAAGCTTTCTTT
d_call: NA; j_call: TRBJ1-6; v_call: TRBV6-5; clone_size: few; cdr3_aa: CASSYGPPGQNSPLHF; cdr3_nt: TGTGCCAGCAGTTACGGTCCCCCGGGACAAAATTCACCCCTCCACTTT
d_call: NA; j_call: TRBJ2-2; v_call: TRBV11-3; clone_size: many; cdr3_aa: CASSSEFVGELFF; cdr3_nt: TGTGCCAGCAGCTCGGAGTTCGTCGGGGAGCTGTTTTTT
d_call: NA; j_call: TRBJ2-1; v_call: TRBV7-9; clone_size: many; cdr3_aa: CASSLVGLKYNEQFF; cdr3_nt: TGTGCCAGCAGCTTAGTTGGGCTAAAGTACAATGAGCAGTTCTTC
d_call: NA; j_call: TRBJ2-7; v_call: TRBV27; clone_size: many; cdr3_aa: CASSLSEGHYEQYF; cdr3_nt: TGTGCCAGCAGTTTATCTGAGGGCCACTACGAGCAGTACTTC
d_call: NA; j_call: TRBJ2-7; v_call: TRBV5-1; clone_size: many; cdr3_aa: CASSFGPSSYEQYF; cdr3_nt: TGCGCCAGCAGCTTCGGCCCAAGCTCCTACGAGCAGTACTTC
d_call: TRBD1; j_call: TRBJ2-7; v_call: TRBV20-1; clone_size: NA; cdr3_aa: CSARGPGGNEQYF; cdr3_nt: TGCAGTGCTAGGGGCCCAGGGGGTAACGAGCAGTACTTC
d_call: TRBD1; j_call: TRBJ2-7; v_call: TRBV7-6; clone_size: many; cdr3_aa: CASSSRLGQWQNEQYF; cdr3_nt: TGTGCCAGCAGCTCCCGTTTGGGACAGTGGCAGAACGAGCAGTACTTC
d_call: NA; j_call: TRBJ1-2; v_call: TRBV27; clone_size: NA; cdr3_aa: CASSSLGAGDYGYTF; cdr3_nt: TGTGCCAGCAGTTCACTGGGGGCAGGGGACTATGGCTACACCTTC
d_call: TRBD1; j_call: TRBJ1-1; v_call: TRBV12-3/TRBV12-4; clone_size: many; cdr3_aa: CASSYHGQGRTEAFF; cdr3_nt: TGTGCCAGCAGCTATCACGGACAGGGACGCACTGAAGCTTTCTTT
d_call: NA; j_call: TRBJ2-1; v_call: TRBV29-1; clone_size: few; cdr3_aa: CSVNNRGGHEQFF; cdr3_nt: TGCAGCGTAAATAACAGGGGGGGGCATGAGCAGTTCTTC
d_call: NA; j_call: TRBJ2-2; v_call: TRBV28; clone_size: NA; cdr3_aa: CASSLWIGNTGELFF; cdr3_nt: TGTGCCAGCAGTTTATGGATAGGGAACACCGGGGAGCTGTTTTTT
d_call: TRBD2; j_call: TRBJ2-1; v_call: TRBV12-3/TRBV12-4; clone_size: many; cdr3_aa: CASSLMRTGTSGNNEQFF; cdr3_nt: TGTGCCAGCAGCCTAATGAGAACCGGGACTAGCGGGAACAATGAGCAGTTCTTC
d_call: TRBD1; j_call: TRBJ1-2; v_call: TRBV6-2/TRBV6-3; clone_size: NA; cdr3_aa: CASSGGQYRSPYTF; cdr3_nt: TGTGCCAGCAGTGGGGGACAGTACCGTTCTCCCTACACCTTC
d_call: NA; j_call: TRBJ2-6; v_call: TRBV6-1; clone_size: few; cdr3_aa: CASSRANVLTF; cdr3_nt: TGTGCCAGCAGTCGGGCCAACGTCCTGACTTTC
d_call: TRBD2; j_call: TRBJ2-5; v_call: TRBV6-2/TRBV6-3; clone_size: NA; cdr3_aa: CASSESASGNKETQYF; cdr3_nt: TGTGCCAGCAGTGAGTCGGCTAGCGGGAACAAAGAGACCCAGTACTTC
d_call: NA; j_call: TRBJ2-7; v_call: TRBV4-1; clone_size: NA; cdr3_aa: CASSQEDQGIYEQYF; cdr3_nt: TGCGCCAGCAGCCAAGAGGACCAGGGGATCTACGAGCAGTACTTC
d_call: TRBD1; j_call: TRBJ2-7; v_call: TRBV11-2; clone_size: many; cdr3_aa: CASSTHRGPHFPEQYF; cdr3_nt: TGTGCCAGCAGCACACACAGGGGGCCCCACTTTCCCGAGCAGTACTTC
d_call: NA; j_call: TRBJ2-7; v_call: TRBV11-3; clone_size: many; cdr3_aa: CASSPRDGSYEQYF; cdr3_nt: TGTGCCAGCAGCCCCCGGGACGGATCCTACGAGCAGTACTTC
d_call: NA; j_call: TRBJ1-2; v_call: TRBV24-1; clone_size: once; cdr3_aa: CATREGTLNYGYTF; cdr3_nt: TGTGCCACCAGAGAAGGGACCTTGAACTATGGCTACACCTTC
d_call: TRBD1; j_call: TRBJ2-3; v_call: TRBV27; clone_size: many; cdr3_aa: CATLGQGGDTQYF; cdr3_nt: TGTGCCACCTTAGGACAGGGTGGAGATACGCAGTATTTT
d_call: NA; j_call: TRBJ1-2; v_call: TRBV7-9; clone_size: once; cdr3_aa: CASSSTPHGYTF; cdr3_nt: TGTGCCAGCAGTTCCACCCCCCATGGCTACACCTTC
d_call: TRBD2; j_call: TRBJ2-7; v_call: TRBV5-1; clone_size: many; cdr3_aa: CASSLTSGLADYEQYF; cdr3_nt: TGCGCCAGCAGCTTGACCTCGGGACTAGCGGACTACGAGCAGTACTTC
d_call: NA; j_call: TRBJ2-4; v_call: TRBV2; clone_size: many; cdr3_aa: CASSEGMGGGIQYF; cdr3_nt: TGTGCCAGCAGTGAAGGCATGGGAGGGGGCATTCAGTACTTC
d_call: TRBD2; j_call: TRBJ2-3; v_call: TRBV20-1; clone_size: NA; cdr3_aa: CSAKRGASTDTQYF; cdr3_nt: TGCAGTGCTAAGCGGGGGGCTAGCACAGATACGCAGTATTTT
d_call: TRBD1; j_call: TRBJ2-7; v_call: TRBV5-5; clone_size: few; cdr3_aa: CASSLNDREAMYEQYF; cdr3_nt: TGTGCCAGCAGCTTGAACGACAGGGAAGCTATGTACGAGCAGTACTTC
d_call: NA; j_call: TRBJ1-5; v_call: TRBV6-1; clone_size: NA; cdr3_aa: CASTLYESWSKDQPQHF; cdr3_nt: TGTGCCAGCACCCTGTATGAGTCCTGGAGTAAAGATCAGCCCCAGCATTTT
d_call: NA; j_call: TRBJ2-7; v_call: TRBV9; clone_size: few; cdr3_aa: CASSPSVLGLEQYF; cdr3_nt: TGTGCCAGCAGTCCTTCTGTCTTGGGTCTCGAGCAGTACTTC
d_call: NA; j_call: TRBJ1-1; v_call: TRBV29-1; clone_size: NA; cdr3_aa: CSVERRLQAEAFF; cdr3_nt: TGCAGCGTTGAACGCCGGTTGCAAGCTGAAGCTTTCTTT
d_call: NA; j_call: TRBJ2-1; v_call: TRBV6-4; clone_size: NA; cdr3_aa: CASSLGIDDYNEQFF; cdr3_nt: TGTGCCAGCAGTCTCGGGATAGACGATTACAATGAGCAGTTCTTC
d_call: NA; j_call: TRBJ2-5; v_call: TRBV29-1; clone_size: few; cdr3_aa: CSVEESGEEEETQYF; cdr3_nt: TGCAGCGTTGAAGAATCAGGGGAGGAAGAAGAGACCCAGTACTTC
d_call: NA; j_call: TRBJ1-5; v_call: TRBV6-4; clone_size: NA; cdr3_aa: CASSDWPGNQPQHF; cdr3_nt: TGTGCCAGCAGTGACTGGCCGGGGAATCAGCCCCAGCATTTT
d_call: NA; j_call: TRBJ2-7; v_call: TRBV6-5; clone_size: many; cdr3_aa: CASSYSTTGSYEQYF; cdr3_nt: TGTGCCAGCAGTTACTCGACTACTGGGTCCTACGAGCAGTACTTC
d_call: TRBD2; j_call: TRBJ2-3; v_call: TRBV20-1; clone_size: NA; cdr3_aa: CSARSLAGDFQSQYF; cdr3_nt: TGCAGTGCTAGGTCACTAGCGGGAGATTTCCAATCGCAGTATTTT
d_call: TRBD2; j_call: TRBJ2-1; v_call: TRBV20-1; clone_size: few; cdr3_aa: CSARGALGSGRGNEQFF; cdr3_nt: TGCAGTGCTAGAGGGGCCCTGGGGAGCGGGAGGGGCAATGAGCAGTTCTTC
d_call: NA; j_call: TRBJ2-2; v_call: TRBV20-1; clone_size: many; cdr3_aa: CSARAYGDTGELFF; cdr3_nt: TGCAGTGCTAGAGCTTACGGGGACACCGGGGAGCTGTTTTTT
d_call: NA; j_call: TRBJ2-7; v_call: TRBV6-6; clone_size: few; cdr3_aa: CASSYSSRQDSYEQYF; cdr3_nt: TGTGCCAGCAGTTACTCTTCCCGACAGGACTCCTACGAGCAGTACTTC
d_call: NA; j_call: TRBJ2-7; v_call: TRBV2; clone_size: many; cdr3_aa: CASSEMRSYEQYF; cdr3_nt: TGTGCCAGCAGTGAAATGAGATCCTACGAGCAGTACTTC
d_call: TRBD2; j_call: TRBJ2-1; v_call: TRBV20-1; clone_size: many; cdr3_aa: CSANPLLEREVSNEQFF; cdr3_nt: TGCAGTGCTAACCCCCTCCTTGAGCGGGAGGTGTCTAATGAGCAGTTCTTC
d_call: TRBD2; j_call: TRBJ2-3; v_call: TRBV15; clone_size: many; cdr3_aa: CATSRDQAGAGDTQYF; cdr3_nt: TGTGCCACCAGCAGAGACCAAGCGGGAGCAGGTGATACGCAGTATTTT
d_call: TRBD1; j_call: TRBJ2-7; v_call: TRBV18; clone_size: few; cdr3_aa: CASSPGQGFTYEQYF; cdr3_nt: TGTGCCAGCTCACCGGGACAGGGTTTTACCTACGAGCAGTACTTC
d_call: TRBD1; j_call: TRBJ1-5; v_call: TRBV10-3; clone_size: NA; cdr3_aa: CAISETGVDQPQHF; cdr3_nt: TGTGCCATCAGTGAGACAGGGGTTGATCAGCCCCAGCATTTT
d_call: NA; j_call: TRBJ2-1; v_call: TRBV19; clone_size: NA; cdr3_aa: CASNPSDYLAPEQFF; cdr3_nt: TGTGCCAGTAACCCTAGCGACTATCTCGCTCCTGAGCAGTTCTTC
d_call: NA; j_call: TRBJ1-4; v_call: TRBV7-9; clone_size: NA; cdr3_aa: CASSRLGERTNEKLFF; cdr3_nt: TGTGCCAGCAGCCGACTGGGGGAGAGGACTAATGAAAAACTGTTTTTT
d_call: NA; j_call: TRBJ1-2; v_call: TRBV20-1; clone_size: few; cdr3_aa: CSASIESYYGYTF; cdr3_nt: TGCAGTGCTTCCATCGAATCCTATTATGGCTACACCTTC
d_call: NA; j_call: TRBJ2-7; v_call: TRBV20-1; clone_size: many; cdr3_aa: CSARGLHRGPYEQYF; cdr3_nt: TGCAGTGCTAGAGGTTTACATAGAGGACCCTACGAGCAGTACTTC
d_call: TRBD2; j_call: TRBJ2-7; v_call: TRBV7-9; clone_size: NA; cdr3_aa: CASSLGTSGRPLYEQYF; cdr3_nt: TGTGCCAGCAGCTTAGGGACTAGCGGGAGACCCCTCTACGAGCAGTACTTC
d_call: NA; j_call: TRBJ1-4; v_call: TRBV27; clone_size: many; cdr3_aa: CASSERQNEKLFF; cdr3_nt: TGTGCCAGCAGTGAGCGACAGAATGAAAAACTGTTTTTT
d_call: NA; j_call: TRBJ2-2; v_call: TRBV2; clone_size: many; cdr3_aa: CASTAPGYYTGELFF; cdr3_nt: TGTGCCAGCACAGCACCAGGGTATTACACCGGGGAGCTGTTTTTT
d_call: NA; j_call: TRBJ1-1; v_call: TRBV5-5; clone_size: many; cdr3_aa: CASSLRSSGGTEAFF; cdr3_nt: TGTGCCAGCAGCTTGAGGAGCTCGGGCGGGACTGAAGCTTTCTTT
d_call: NA; j_call: TRBJ2-7; v_call: TRBV12-3/TRBV12-4; clone_size: many; cdr3_aa: CASSGTASSYEQYF; cdr3_nt: TGTGCCAGCAGTGGGACGGCTTCCTCCTACGAGCAGTACTTC
d_call: TRBD2; j_call: TRBJ2-1; v_call: TRBV3-1; clone_size: NA; cdr3_aa: CASSPGLAGGPGQNEQFF; cdr3_nt: TGTGCCAGCTCACCAGGCCTAGCGGGAGGGCCCGGGCAAAATGAGCAGTTCTTC